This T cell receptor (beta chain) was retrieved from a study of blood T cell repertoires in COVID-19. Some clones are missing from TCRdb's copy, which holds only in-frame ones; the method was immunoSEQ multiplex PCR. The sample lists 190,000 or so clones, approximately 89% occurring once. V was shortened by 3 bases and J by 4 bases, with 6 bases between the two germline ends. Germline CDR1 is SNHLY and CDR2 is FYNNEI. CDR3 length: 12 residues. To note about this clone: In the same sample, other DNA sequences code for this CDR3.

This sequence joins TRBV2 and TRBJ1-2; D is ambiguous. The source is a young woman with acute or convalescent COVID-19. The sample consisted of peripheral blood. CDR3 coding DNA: TGTGCCAGCAGTGAGGGAGGCTATGGCTACACCTTC. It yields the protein CASSEGGYGYTF. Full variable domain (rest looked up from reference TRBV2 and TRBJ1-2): EPEVTQTPSHQVTQMGQEVILRCVPISNHLYFYWYRQILGQKVEFLVSFYNNEISEKSEIFDDQFSVERPDGSNFTLKIRSTKLEDSAMYFCASSEGGYGYTFGSGTRLTVV.